A single T cell receptor (beta chain) is shown here with its context. In germline, CDR1 is LGHNA, CDR2 YSLEER. V was clipped by 1 base and J by 6 bases; unmatched bases: 7. The CDR3 has 15 residues. Data came from immunoSEQ multiplex PCR; TCRdb stores just in-frame clones and leaves some out. Of fewer than 300,000 clones in the sample, about 87% were seen once. These data come from a study of blood T cell repertoires in COVID-19. V gene TRBV4-3 combines with J gene TRBJ2-3; 7 nucleotides match TRBD2. The sample comprised peripheral blood. This clonotype originated in a woman in her forties or fifties with acute or convalescent COVID-19. The CDR3 spells CASSQVVGGVDTQYF. The CDR3, as DNA: TGCGCCAGCAGCCAAGTGGTGGGGGGGGTGGATACGCAGTATTTT.